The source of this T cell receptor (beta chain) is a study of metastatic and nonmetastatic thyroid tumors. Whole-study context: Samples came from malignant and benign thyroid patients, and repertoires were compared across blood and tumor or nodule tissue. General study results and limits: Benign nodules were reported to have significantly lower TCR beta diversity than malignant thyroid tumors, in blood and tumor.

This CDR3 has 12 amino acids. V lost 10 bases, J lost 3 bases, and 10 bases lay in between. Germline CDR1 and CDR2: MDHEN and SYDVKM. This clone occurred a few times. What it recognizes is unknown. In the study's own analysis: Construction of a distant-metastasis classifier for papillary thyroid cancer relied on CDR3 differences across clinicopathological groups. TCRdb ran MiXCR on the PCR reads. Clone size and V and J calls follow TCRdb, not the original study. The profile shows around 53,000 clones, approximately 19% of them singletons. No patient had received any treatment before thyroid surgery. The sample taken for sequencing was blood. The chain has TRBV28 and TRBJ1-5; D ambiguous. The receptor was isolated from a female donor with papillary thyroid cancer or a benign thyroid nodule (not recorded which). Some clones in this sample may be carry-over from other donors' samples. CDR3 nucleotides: TGTGCCACGGGGTACATCAATCAGCCCCAGCATTTT. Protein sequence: CATGYINQPQHF.